Shown below are 30 T cell receptor beta chains from a single sample sequenced in a study of T cell responses to AZD1222 COVID-19 vaccine. Repertoires were generated with immunoSEQ multiplex PCR, while TCRdb's copy carries only in-frame clones and drops some. The sample consists of approximately 150,000 clones, 80% to 90% of them appearing once. Specimen: peripheral blood, collected on day 0 of AZD1222 vaccination. These receptor sequences come from an adult in good health.

The chain uses TRBV2 and TRBJ2-5, with D possibly being TRBD1 (6 bases). Trimming removed 7 bases at V and 2 bases at J, with 11 bases between. The CDR3 loop spans 13 amino acids. Germline CDR1 is SNHLY and CDR2 is FYNNEI. CDR3 in amino acids: CASKETGQETQYF. CDR3 nucleotide sequence: TGTGCCAGCAAGGAGACAGGTCAAGAGACCCAGTACTTC. The entire variable domain, with the rest obtained from reference TRBV2 and TRBJ2-5, is as follows: EPEVTQTPSHQVTQMGQEVILRCVPISNHLYFYWYRQILGQKVEFLVSFYNNEISEKSEIFDDQFSVERPDGSNFTLKIRSTKLEDSAMYFCASKETGQETQYFGPGTRLLVL.

The V call is TRBV6-1, the J call TRBJ1-2; 7 positions agree with TRBD1. The germline CDR1 and CDR2 sequences are MNHNS and SASEGT. The ends lost 5 bases at V and 5 bases at J; junction bases unmatched: 8. The length of the CDR3 is 14 residues. The CDR3 sequence: CASSPDRAGYGYTF. For the CDR3, the DNA is TGTGCCAGCAGTCCTGACAGGGCTGGGTATGGCTACACCTTC.

V is TRBV29-1 and J is TRBJ1-1, with TRBD1 matching over 7 bases. CDR3 length: 12 amino acids. CDR1 SQVTM and CDR2 ANQGSEA come from the germline V gene. Trimming cost V 7 bases and J 2 bases; bases outside gene matches: 4. CDR3 sequence: CSAGTVNTEAFF. In DNA form, the CDR3 reads TGCAGCGCTGGGACAGTCAACACTGAAGCTTTCTTT.

This clone was seen more than once but under ten times. The CDR3 DNA reads TGTGCCAGCTCACACTCGACAGCTATACGCTATGGCTACACCTTC. This encodes CASSHSTAIRYGYTF. The chain has TRBV18 and TRBJ1-2; the D gene is possibly TRBD1 (5 bases). This CDR3 has 15 residues. Germline values: CDR1 KGHSH, CDR2 LQKENI. V lost 4 bases and J lost 4, with 16 bases in between.

The chain has TRBV6-5 and TRBJ2-1, with D possibly matching TRBD1 (5 bases). The V gene's germline CDR1 is MNHEY and CDR2 SVGAGI. The V end was cut by 4 bases, the J end by 4 bases, with 11 bases between. CDR3 size: 14 residues. CDR3 nucleotide sequence: TGTGCCAGCAGTTGGGGCAGACCATACAATGAGCAGTTCTTC. Translated, it gives CASSWGRPYNEQFF.

This chain links TRBV6-5 with TRBJ1-1; D is undetermined. Germline loops: CDR1 MNHEY, CDR2 SVGAGI. V was shortened by 4 bases and J by 4 bases, with 10 bases between the two germline ends. The CDR3 covers 13 residues. In nucleotides, the CDR3 is TGTGCCAGCAGTTCTCCCCTTGGCACTGAAGCTTTCTTT. The encoded protein is CASSSPLGTEAFF.

This chain links TRBV7-8 with TRBJ2-1; 12 bases line up with TRBD2. The CDR3 is 15 amino acids. The V segment lost 6 bases and the J segment 5 bases; nucleotides outside the gene matches: 5. CDR1 is SGHVS and CDR2 is FQNEAQ in the germline V gene. The CDR3 DNA reads as TGTGCCAGCAGAGCTAGCGGGAGGGGGCACAATGAGCAGTTCTTC. This codes for CASRASGRGHNEQFF. Full variable domain (rest looked up from reference TRBV7-8 and TRBJ2-1): GAGVSQSPRYKVAKRGQDVALRCDPISGHVSLFWYQQALGQGPEFLTYFQNEAQLDKSGLPSDRFFAERPEGSVSTLKIQRTQQEDSAVYLCASRASGRGHNEQFFGPGTRLTVL.

This sequence joins TRBV28 and TRBJ2-1; TRBD2 aligns across 12 bases. Losses at the gene ends were 1 base for V and 0 bases for J; bases not matched to a gene: 7. The CDR3 runs to 19 residues. Germline V gene data show CDR1 as MDHEN and CDR2 as SYDVKM. DNA for the CDR3: TGTGCCAGCAGTTTATCGGGGCTAGCGGGAGGGAGCTCCTACAATGAGCAGTTCTTC. Translated, it gives CASSLSGLAGGSSYNEQFF.

In its sample, this clone was seen once. J is TRBJ1-5 and V is TRBV4-3; the match to TRBD1 covers 8 bases. V was clipped by 1 base and J by 7 bases; unmatched bases: 3. Per the germline V gene, CDR1 is LGHNA and CDR2 is YSLEER. The CDR3 has 14 amino acids. The CDR3 DNA sequence: TGCGCCAGCAGCCAAGGCAGGGGGCAACAGCCCCAGCATTTT. It is translated as CASSQGRGQQPQHF.

The count of this clone is one. This chain links TRBV28 with TRBJ2-7; TRBD1 aligns across 7 bases. This CDR3 is built from 19 residues. Trimming at V came to 4 bases and at J to 5 bases, leaving 23 bases not matched to a gene. Germline CDR1 is MDHEN and CDR2 is SYDVKM. The CDR3 DNA reads as TGTGCCAGCAGTTCCCGACAGGGCTCTCCTGGTACGAACCCCCACGAGCAGTACTTC. Translating it yields CASSSRQGSPGTNPHEQYF.

J is TRBJ1-1 and V is TRBV6-5; 9 nucleotides match TRBD1. The CDR3 has 13 residues. Trimming cost V 6 bases and J 5 bases; bases outside gene matches: 4. CDR1 MNHEY and CDR2 SVGAGI come from the germline V gene. CDR3 region: CASSRDRATEAFF. CDR3 coding DNA: TGTGCCAGCAGCCGGGACAGGGCAACTGAAGCTTTCTTT.

This rearrangement joins TRBV3-1 (or the pseudogene TRBV3-2) to TRBJ1-1, with 8 nucleotides matching TRBD1. CDR1 is LGHDT, CDR2 YNNKEL, per germline (reference sequence). This CDR3 spans 15 amino acids. With 2 bases clipped from V and 0 bases from J, the junction kept 2 bases outside the gene matches. The CDR3 nucleotides read TGTGCCAGCAGCCAACAGGACAGGGTGAACACTGAAGCTTTCTTT. Its translation: CASSQQDRVNTEAFF.

The J gene is TRBJ1-2, the V gene TRBV11-2; the match to TRBD1 covers 9 bases. CDR3 length equals 15 residues. V was clipped by 7 bases and J by 2 bases; unmatched bases: 8. Germline V gene data show CDR1 as SGHAT and CDR2 as FQNNGV. CDR3: CASNKPGTGNYGYTF. CDR3 coding DNA: TGTGCCAGCAACAAACCCGGGACAGGGAACTATGGCTACACCTTC.

The rearrangement uses TRBV25-1 and TRBJ1-4, with no clear D. The CDR3 runs to 17 residues. Germline loops: CDR1 MGHDK, CDR2 SYGVNS. The germline V and J ends were trimmed by 1 base and 0 bases, with 12 bases remaining between them. CDR3 bases: TGTGCCAGCAGTGAATTTGGAGAGATGGCAACTAATGAAAAACTGTTTTTT. It encodes CASSEFGEMATNEKLFF.

A single count supports this clone. This sequence joins TRBV6-6 and TRBJ2-3; 11 bases map to TRBD2. There are 18 residues in the CDR3. The germline gives CDR1 MNHNY, CDR2 SVGAGI (reference sequence). V lost 6 bases and J lost 3; bases outside the gene matches: 14. The CDR3 is CASSRDRFSGGGTDTQYF. In nucleotides, the CDR3 is TGTGCCAGCAGCCGAGACAGATTTAGCGGGGGGGGAACAGATACGCAGTATTTT.

The chain employs TRBV2 and TRBJ1-1; no firm D call. The CDR3 loop spans 13 amino acids. Germline V gives CDR1 SNHLY, CDR2 FYNNEI. The ends were cut back, 7 bases at V and 1 base at J, with 10 bases in the middle. For the CDR3, the DNA is TGTGCCAGCACAAGATTCGCGAACACTGAAGCTTTCTTT. This sequence encodes CASTRFANTEAFF.

This clone was found once. This chain joins TRBV6-5 and TRBJ1-5; a weak D match, TRBD1 (6 bases). The CDR3 consists of 15 residues. Between the trimmed V and J ends, which lost 2 bases and 5 bases, there was a span of 13 bases. Germline V CDR1 and CDR2: MNHEY, SVGAGI. The DNA of the CDR3 is TGTGCCAGCAGTTACACCCAGGGGACTGATCAGCCCCAGCATTTT. Amino acids: CASSYTQGTDQPQHF.

This clone is labeled as medium-sized. The DNA for the CDR3 is TGCGCCAGCAGCTCCGACGGGGAATCACGGAGGAATGAGCAGTTCTTC. Encoded protein: CASSSDGESRRNEQFF. This chain joins TRBV4-3 and TRBJ2-1; D perhaps matches TRBD2 (5 bases). The CDR3 length is 16 residues. Germline V CDR1 and CDR2: LGHNA, YSLEER. Trimming removed 5 bases from V and 7 bases from J, with 21 bases in between.

The chain links TRBV10-1 to TRBJ2-7, with D tentatively TRBD1 or TRBD2 (6 bases each). V dropped 8 bases and J dropped 0 bases, with 14 bases sitting between them. CDR3 length equals 14 residues. Germline values: CDR1 WNHNN, CDR2 SYGVQD (reference sequence). CDR3 loop: CASSEGGASYEQYF. The CDR3 nucleotides read TGCGCCAGCTCTGAGGGGGGTGCCTCCTACGAGCAGTACTTC.

J is TRBJ1-5 and V is TRBV19; D unclear. V gave up 4 bases and J gave up 0 bases, with 16 bases separating them. This CDR3 region has 17 residues. Germline assignment: CDR1 LNHDA and CDR2 SQIVND (reference sequence). The CDR3 reads CASSTKRELYSNQPQHF. The DNA of the CDR3 is TGTGCCAGTAGTACTAAGAGAGAACTCTATAGCAATCAGCCCCAGCATTTT.

This clone showed up just once. The V and J genes are TRBV4-2 and TRBJ1-6, with D hard to call. The CDR3 loop spans 16 amino acids. Germline V gene sequence: CDR1 LGHNA, CDR2 YNFKEQ. The ends were cut back, 0 bases at V and 5 bases at J, with 11 bases in the middle. CDR3: CASSQDLAIDNSPLHF. The CDR3 DNA reads as TGTGCCAGCAGCCAAGATCTGGCTATCGATAATTCACCCCTCCACTTT.

V and J are TRBV3-1 (or the pseudogene TRBV3-2) and TRBJ1-1; D gene unclear. Germline V CDR1 and CDR2: LGHDT, YNNKEL (reference sequence). CDR3 length equals 14 residues. V lost 7 bases and J lost 5, with 17 bases in between. In DNA, the CDR3 is TGTGCCAGCACCCGAGACGCGGGGATGACTGAAGCTTTCTTT. Protein sequence: CASTRDAGMTEAFF.

This clone has only one observation. V is TRBV19 and J is TRBJ1-2, with TRBD1 matching over 9 bases. Germline V gene sequence: CDR1 LNHDA, CDR2 SQIVND (reference sequence). V shed 6 bases and J 7 bases; nucleotides not matched to a gene: 12. The CDR3 totals 15 residues. The CDR3 DNA reads as TGTGCCAGTAGCCGGGACGGGGACAGGGCCTCTGGCTACACCTTC. Protein sequence: CASSRDGDRASGYTF.

This chain connects TRBV20-1 to TRBJ2-3; D call uncertain. Germline V CDR1 and CDR2: DFQATT, SNEGSKA (reference sequence). The CDR3 has 13 residues. Trimming removed 3 bases at V and 0 bases at J, with 7 bases between. The CDR3 sequence is CSASLGSTDTQYF. For the CDR3, the DNA is TGCAGTGCTAGTCTGGGCAGCACAGATACGCAGTATTTT.

V usage is TRBV2 and J usage is TRBJ2-2; TRBD1 agrees at 9 bases. Germline V gene lookup returns CDR1 SNHLY and CDR2 FYNNEI. The CDR3 runs 15 residues. V shed 4 bases, J shed 4 bases, and the junction held 4 bases outside the gene matches. CDR3 in DNA: TGTGCCAGCAGTGTGGACAGGGGAGCCACCGGGGAGCTGTTTTTT. Its protein product is CASSVDRGATGELFF.

This clone is a singleton in its sample. The chain carries TRBV15 and TRBJ1-4, with D possibly matching TRBD1 (6 bases). CDR3 size: 15 residues. Trimming took 5 bases from V and 6 from J, leaving 16 bases between them. Germline CDR1 LNHNV, CDR2 YYDKDF (reference sequence). The CDR3 region has the DNA TGTGCCACCAGCCCTACAGGGCGAAGCGATGAAAAACTGTTTTTT. It codes for CATSPTGRSDEKLFF. Full variable domain (outside the CDR3, taken from reference TRBV15 and TRBJ1-4): DAMVIQNPRYQVTQFGKPVTLSCSQTLNHNVMYWYQQKSSQAPKLLFHYYDKDFNNEADTPDNFQSRRPNTSFCFLDIRSPGLGDTAMYLCATSPTGRSDEKLFFGSGTQLSVL.

CDR3 residues: CASSQGRGRADGYTF. The CDR3 DNA reads TGCGCCAGCAGCCAAGGGAGGGGCAGGGCGGACGGCTACACCTTC. The chain joins TRBV4-3 to TRBJ1-2; weak D call: TRBD1 (5 bases). Germline-derived CDR1 and CDR2 are LGHNA and YSLEER. This CDR3 is 15 amino acids long. The V and J ends lost 1 base and 8 bases respectively, with 17 bases between them.

The V and J genes are TRBV7-6 and TRBJ2-1; no clear D gene. The CDR3 has 18 residues. Germline V gives CDR1 SGHVS, CDR2 FNYEAQ. V was clipped by 1 base and J by 0 bases, with 16 bases between them. The CDR3 DNA sequence: TGTGCCAGCAGCTTAGGCTTGGTTGGCGGCAGCTCCTACAATGAGCAGTTCTTC. Its protein is CASSLGLVGGSSYNEQFF.

The gene calls are TRBV6-5 and TRBJ2-7; no reliable D call. V was trimmed by 0 bases and J by 5 bases, leaving 8 bases between them. Germline lookup yields CDR1 MNHEY and CDR2 SVGAGI. The CDR3 totals 13 residues. The CDR3 reads CASSYSTANEQYF. The CDR3 DNA sequence: TGTGCCAGCAGTTACTCGACGGCGAACGAGCAGTACTTC.

CDR3 sequence: CATSRGGASGNEKLFF. The CDR3 DNA follows: TGTGCCACCAGCAGAGGGGGGGCTTCTGGTAATGAAAAACTGTTTTTT. This chain links TRBV15 with TRBJ1-4; a weak D match, TRBD1 (6 bases). Trimming removed 1 base at V and 4 bases at J, with 13 bases between. CDR3 length: 16 residues. CDR1 is LNHNV, CDR2 YYDKDF, per germline (reference sequence).